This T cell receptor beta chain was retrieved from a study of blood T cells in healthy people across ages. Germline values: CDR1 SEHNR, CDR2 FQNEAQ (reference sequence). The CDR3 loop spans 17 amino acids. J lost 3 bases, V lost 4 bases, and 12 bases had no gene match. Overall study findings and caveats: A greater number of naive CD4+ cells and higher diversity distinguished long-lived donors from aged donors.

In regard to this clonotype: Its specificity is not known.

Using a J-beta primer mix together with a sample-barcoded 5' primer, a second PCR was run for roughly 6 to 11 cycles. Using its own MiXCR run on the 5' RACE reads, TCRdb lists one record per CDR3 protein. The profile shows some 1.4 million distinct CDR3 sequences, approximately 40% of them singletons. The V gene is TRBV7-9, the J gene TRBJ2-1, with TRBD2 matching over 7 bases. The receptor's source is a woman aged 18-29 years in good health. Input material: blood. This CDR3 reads CASSWERAGKIYNEQFF. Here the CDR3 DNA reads TGTGCCAGCAGCTGGGAACGAGCGGGAAAGATCTACAATGAGCAGTTCTTC.